This is a list of T cell receptor beta chains from one sample in a study of beta chain features in type 1 diabetes. Some clones are missing from TCRdb's copy, which holds only in-frame ones; the method was immunoSEQ multiplex PCR. Of over 650,000 clones listed, around 15% are singletons. Material: naive CD4+ T cells from blood. Receptor source: a man younger than 35 with type 1 diabetes. The CDR3 runs from the conserved cysteine through the conserved F or W. D genes are given only for firm matches. Where a row states a size, it is once, few, many or the class of an expanded clone; other rows omit it.

CDR3aa | CDR3nt | v_gene | abundance | d_gene | j_gene
CASSTQGYNIQYF | TGCGCCAGCAGTACCCAGGGGTATAACATTCAGTACTTC | TRBV4-3 | few | NA | TRBJ2-4
CASSVVSSGYTF | TGTGCCAGCAGCGTAGTCAGCAGTGGCTACACCTTC | TRBV9 | few | NA | TRBJ1-2
CAWSVGSFNEKLFF | TGTGCCTGGAGTGTCGGGTCGTTTAATGAAAAACTGTTTTTT | TRBV30 | NA | NA | TRBJ1-4
CASSVDGTAGYGYTF | TGTGCCAGCAGCGTAGATGGGACAGCAGGCTATGGCTACACCTTC | TRBV9 | few | TRBD1 | TRBJ1-2
CSGQGETGISDTQYF | TGCAGCGGCCAGGGCGAGACAGGGATCTCCGATACGCAGTATTTT | TRBV29-1 | NA | TRBD1 | TRBJ2-3
CASSLRQPNTGELFF | TGTGCCAGCAGCTTACGACAGCCGAACACCGGGGAGCTGTTTTTT | TRBV7-2 | few | NA | TRBJ2-2
CASSGQGLDEQYF | TGTGCCAGCAGTGGACAGGGTTTAGACGAGCAGTACTTC | TRBV2 | NA | TRBD1 | TRBJ2-7
CASSSDDRGGSWQETQYF | TGTGCCAGTAGTAGCGACGACCGAGGGGGCTCGTGGCAAGAGACCCAGTACTTC | TRBV19 | NA | TRBD1 | TRBJ2-5
CASSTRLAGEKGYNEQFF | TGTGCCAGCAGCACCCGACTAGCGGGTGAGAAAGGGTACAATGAGCAGTTCTTC | TRBV11-2 | few | TRBD2 | TRBJ2-1
CASSQPARNREQYF | TGCGCCAGCAGCCAACCAGCTAGAAACAGGGAGCAGTACTTC | TRBV4-1 | few | NA | TRBJ2-7
CASSLSGGRETQYF | TGTGCCAGCAGTTTATCCGGGGGACGCGAGACCCAGTACTTC | TRBV28 | NA | NA | TRBJ2-5
CAISGSMEQYF | TGTGCCATCAGTGGATCCATGGAGCAGTACTTC | TRBV10-3 | few | NA | TRBJ2-7
CASSPQGLNTEAFF | TGCGCCAGCAGCCCCCAAGGACTGAACACTGAAGCTTTCTTT | TRBV5-1 | few | NA | TRBJ1-1
CASSTGAYNEQFF | TGTGCCAGCAGCACAGGGGCGTACAATGAGCAGTTCTTC | TRBV11-3 | NA | TRBD1 | TRBJ2-1
CASSYGGRETQYF | TGTGCCAGCAGTTACGGGGGGCGAGAGACCCAGTACTTC | TRBV25-1 | few | NA | TRBJ2-5
CASSKTPRSTGELFF | TGTGCCAGCAGTAAGACCCCAAGGAGCACCGGGGAGCTGTTTTTT | TRBV6-1 | few | NA | TRBJ2-2
CASSRSGSSYNEQFF | TGTGCCAGCAGCCGTAGCGGGAGCTCCTACAATGAGCAGTTCTTC | TRBV7-9 | NA | TRBD2 | TRBJ2-1
CASSGTGTGNTIYF | TGTGCCAGCAGCGGAACAGGGACTGGAAACACCATATATTTT | TRBV5-4 | few | NA | TRBJ1-3
CASSLGGRGNQPQHF | TGTGCCAGCAGCTTAGGAGGCAGGGGGAATCAGCCCCAGCATTTT | TRBV7-8 | NA | TRBD1 | TRBJ1-5
CASSPDPNYGYTF | TGTGCCAGCAGCCCGGACCCAAACTATGGCTACACCTTC | TRBV9 | few | NA | TRBJ1-2
CASSQDWGQETQYF | TGTGCCAGCAGCCAAGACTGGGGACAAGAGACCCAGTACTTC | TRBV4-2 | NA | NA | TRBJ2-5
CASRTGNNEQFF | TGTGCCAGCAGAACAGGAAACAATGAGCAGTTCTTC | TRBV6-6 | few | NA | TRBJ2-1
CASSTGTGVEKTQYF | TGTGCCAGCAGCACCGGGACAGGGGTAGAGAAGACCCAGTACTTC | TRBV11-2 | NA | TRBD1 | TRBJ2-5
CASSQDRAFNQPQHF | TGCGCCAGCAGCCAGGACCGGGCCTTCAATCAGCCCCAGCATTTT | TRBV4-3 | NA | NA | TRBJ1-5
CASNLGPIGQFF | TGTGCCAGCAATCTCGGGCCAATAGGGCAGTTCTTC | TRBV7-2 | NA | NA | TRBJ2-1
CASSVGGRETQYF | TGTGCCAGCAGCGTAGGGGGACGAGAGACCCAGTACTTC | TRBV9 | few | NA | TRBJ2-5
CASSKDRDYGYTF | TGTGCCAGCAGCAAGGACAGAGATTATGGCTACACCTTC | TRBV7-9 | NA | NA | TRBJ1-2
CASSATTDTQYF | TGTGCCAGCAGCGCTACAACAGATACGCAGTATTTT | TRBV9 | NA | NA | TRBJ2-3
CRPGGFGYTF | TGCAGGCCAGGGGGGTTTGGCTACACCTTC | TRBV20-1 | few | TRBD1 | TRBJ1-2
CASSLPGLGETQYF | TGTGCCAGCAGTCTACCCGGGTTAGGAGAGACCCAGTACTTC | TRBV28 | few | NA | TRBJ2-5
CASSLQGYQETQYF | TGTGCCAGCAGCTTACAGGGGTACCAAGAGACCCAGTACTTC | TRBV7-3 | NA | NA | TRBJ2-5
CASSLTGLAPEQYF | TGTGCCAGCAGCTTAACCGGCCTAGCCCCCGAGCAGTACTTC | TRBV11-1 | NA | NA | TRBJ2-7
CASSPGQTYEQYF | TGCGCCAGCAGCCCTGGACAGACCTACGAGCAGTACTTC | TRBV5-1 | NA | NA | TRBJ2-7
CASSLETGESGELFF | TGCGCCAGCAGCTTGGAAACGGGAGAGTCCGGGGAGCTGTTTTTT | TRBV5-1 | NA | NA | TRBJ2-2
CASSSPGLAYEQYF | TGTGCCAGCAGTTCCCCGGGACTAGCTTACGAGCAGTACTTC | TRBV28 | few | TRBD2 | TRBJ2-7
CATSRERLGYTF | TGTGCCACCAGCAGAGAAAGGTTAGGCTACACCTTC | TRBV15 | few | NA | TRBJ1-2
CASSYGGANYGYTF | TGTGCCAGCAGTTACGGGGGCGCAAACTATGGCTACACCTTC | TRBV6-5 | NA | NA | TRBJ1-2
CASSFRGLSPYEQYF | TGTGCCAGCAGCTTCAGGGGCCTAAGCCCCTACGAGCAGTACTTC | TRBV7-2 | few | NA | TRBJ2-7
CAISESKGSAGYTF | TGTGCCATCAGTGAGTCAAAGGGATCGGCTGGCTACACCTTC | TRBV10-3 | few | NA | TRBJ1-2
CSVDWGADGGRVNTEAFF | TGCAGCGTTGATTGGGGCGCGGACGGAGGACGGGTGAACACTGAAGCTTTCTTT | TRBV29-1 | few | NA | TRBJ1-1